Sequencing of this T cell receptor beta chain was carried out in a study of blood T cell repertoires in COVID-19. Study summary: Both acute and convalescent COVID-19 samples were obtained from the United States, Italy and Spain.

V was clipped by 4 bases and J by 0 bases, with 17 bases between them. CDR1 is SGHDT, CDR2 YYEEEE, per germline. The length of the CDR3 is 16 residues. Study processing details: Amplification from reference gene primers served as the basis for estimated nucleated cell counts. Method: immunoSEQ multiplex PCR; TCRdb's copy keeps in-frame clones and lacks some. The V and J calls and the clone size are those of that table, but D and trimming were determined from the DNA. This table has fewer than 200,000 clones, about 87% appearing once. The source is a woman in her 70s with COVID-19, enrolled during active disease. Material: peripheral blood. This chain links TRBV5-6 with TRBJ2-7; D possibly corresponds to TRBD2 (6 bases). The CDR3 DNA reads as TGTGCCAGCAGCGGGGGGTTCCAGGCCTCCTCCTACGAGCAGTACTTC. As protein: CASSGGFQASSYEQYF. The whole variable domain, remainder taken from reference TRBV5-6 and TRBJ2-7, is DAGVTQSPTHLIKTRGQQVTLRCSPKSGHDTVSWYQQALGQGPQFIFQYYEEEERQRGNFPDRFSGHQFPNYSSELNVNALLLGDSALYLCASSGGFQASSYEQYFGPGTRLTVT.